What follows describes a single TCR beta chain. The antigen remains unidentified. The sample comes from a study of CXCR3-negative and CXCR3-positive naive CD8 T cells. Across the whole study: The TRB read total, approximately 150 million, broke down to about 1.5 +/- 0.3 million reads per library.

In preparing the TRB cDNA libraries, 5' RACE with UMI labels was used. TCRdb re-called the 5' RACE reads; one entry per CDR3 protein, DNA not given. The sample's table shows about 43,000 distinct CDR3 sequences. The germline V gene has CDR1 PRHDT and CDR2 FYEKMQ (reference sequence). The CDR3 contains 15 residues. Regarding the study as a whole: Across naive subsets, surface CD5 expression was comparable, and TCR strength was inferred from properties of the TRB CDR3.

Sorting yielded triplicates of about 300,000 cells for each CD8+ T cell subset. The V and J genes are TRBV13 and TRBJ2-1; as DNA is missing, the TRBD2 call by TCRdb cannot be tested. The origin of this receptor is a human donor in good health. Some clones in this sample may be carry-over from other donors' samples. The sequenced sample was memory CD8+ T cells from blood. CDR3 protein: CASSSRLAGGHEQFF.